These 32 T cell receptor beta chains were all obtained from the same sample, sequenced in a study of cytomegalovirus exposure and HLA in healthy donors. Sequencing used immunoSEQ multiplex PCR; TCRdb keeps in-frame clones, though not all of them. The data show around 180,000 clones, with around four fifths seen just once and over 5.5% held by the top ten. The sequencing input was PBMCs. These receptors were taken from a man between 18 and 35 years old in good health and CMV-seropositive.

This sequence joins TRBV6-1 and TRBJ1-2, with D possibly being TRBD1 (6 bases). This CDR3 is 16 amino acids long. Trimming removed 2 bases from V and 2 bases from J, with 15 bases in between. Germline assignment: CDR1 MNHNS and CDR2 SASEGT. DNA for the CDR3: TGTGCCAGCAGTGAACGTTGGGGGGGCGGAAACTATGGCTACACCTTC. Protein sequence: CASSERWGGGNYGYTF.

This clone turned up a few times. The chain is built from TRBV6-5 and TRBJ1-2, with D uncertain. The germline gives CDR1 MNHEY, CDR2 SVGAGI. The CDR3 has 15 residues. Trimming removed 0 bases at V and 3 bases at J, with 11 bases between. The CDR3 nucleotides are TGTGCCAGCAGTTACTCGGCGGACTCTCACTATGGCTACACCTTC. Translation gives CASSYSADSHYGYTF.

V usage is TRBV18 and J usage is TRBJ2-7, with 8 bases identical to TRBD1. With 6 bases clipped from V and 2 bases from J, the junction kept 6 bases outside the gene matches. The CDR3 is made up of 14 amino acids. Per the germline V gene, CDR1 is KGHSH and CDR2 is LQKENI. The CDR3 here is CASSRGQGPYEQYF. Written as DNA, the CDR3 is TGTGCCAGCTCTCGTGGACAGGGACCCTACGAGCAGTACTTC.

This clone was seen once. The chain couples TRBV28 to TRBJ2-2; no clear D gene. Germline CDR1 is MDHEN and CDR2 is SYDVKM. There are 16 residues in the CDR3. V was shortened by 4 bases and J by 1 base, with 13 bases between the two germline ends. CDR3 residues: CASSSSEALNTGELFF. CDR3 nucleotides: TGTGCCAGCAGTTCCTCTGAGGCTCTGAACACCGGGGAGCTGTTTTTT.

The rearrangement uses TRBV7-9 and TRBJ2-7; maybe TRBD2 (6 bases). Germline CDR1 SEHNR, CDR2 FQNEAQ (reference sequence). Trimming stripped 5 bases from V and 5 bases from J, with 7 bases between. The CDR3 runs to 11 residues. CDR3 region: CASSRGDEQYF. The CDR3 bases are TGTGCCAGCAGCCGCGGGGACGAGCAGTACTTC.

The rearrangement links TRBV5-8 to TRBJ1-5; no clear D gene. The germline CDR1 and CDR2 sequences are SGHTS and YDEGEE. The CDR3 contains 12 residues. Trimming pared 3 bases from V and 7 bases from J, leaving 8 bases between. The DNA of the CDR3 is TGTGCCAGCAGCTACCCGGGACAGCCCCAGCATTTT. Protein sequence: CASSYPGQPQHF. The whole variable domain, remainder taken from reference TRBV5-8 and TRBJ1-5, is EAGVTQSPTHLIKTRGQQATLRCSPISGHTSVYWYQQALGLGLQFLLWYDEGEERNRGNFPPRFSGRQFPNYSSELNVNALELEDSALYLCASSYPGQPQHFGDGTRLSIL.

The gene calls are TRBV6-1 and TRBJ2-3, with TRBD1 matching over 9 bases. The CDR3 contains 16 residues. Germline V gene data show CDR1 as MNHNS and CDR2 as SASEGT. With V trimmed by 3 bases and J by 1 base, 5 bases remained unmatched. The CDR3 DNA follows: TGTGCCAGCAGTGAGGGACAGGGATTGGGCACAGATACGCAGTATTTT. Residues: CASSEGQGLGTDTQYF.

This clone was seen a single time. V usage is TRBV5-1 and J usage is TRBJ2-3; D is ambiguous. The CDR3 is made up of 16 amino acids. Per the germline V gene, CDR1 is SGHRS and CDR2 is YFSETQ. V shed 2 bases and J shed 0 bases, with 13 bases lying between them. The CDR3 sequence: CASSFPRGTSTDTQYF. CDR3 bases: TGCGCCAGCAGCTTCCCCCGTGGTACTAGCACAGATACGCAGTATTTT. The whole variable domain, filled in from reference TRBV5-1 and TRBJ2-3, reads KAGVTQTPRYLIKTRGQQVTLSCSPISGHRSVSWYQQTPGQGLQFLFEYFSETQRNKGNFPGRFSGRQFSNSRSEMNVSTLELGDSALYLCASSFPRGTSTDTQYFGPGTRLTVL.

J is TRBJ2-7 and V is TRBV5-8; D not resolved. V lost 0 bases, J lost 0 bases, and 13 bases lay in between. The CDR3 has 16 amino acids. Germline values: CDR1 SGHTS, CDR2 YDEGEE. CDR3 in DNA: TGTGCCAGCAGCTTGGATGTTGGCCGAAGCTCCTACGAGCAGTACTTC. It codes for CASSLDVGRSSYEQYF.

This clone came up many times. The V and J genes are TRBV7-8 and TRBJ2-5; 11 bases align to TRBD1. V lost 1 base, J lost 5 bases, and 6 bases stayed unmatched. In germline, CDR1 is SGHVS, CDR2 FQNEAQ. CDR3 length equals 16 residues. This chain's CDR3 is CASSLGTGGAWETQYF. The CDR3 DNA sequence: TGTGCCAGCAGCTTAGGGACAGGGGGCGCCTGGGAGACCCAGTACTTC. The full variable domain, its missing parts supplied by reference TRBV7-8 and TRBJ2-5, is GAGVSQSPRYKVAKRGQDVALRCDPISGHVSLFWYQQALGQGPEFLTYFQNEAQLDKSGLPSDRFFAERPEGSVSTLKIQRTQQEDSAVYLCASSLGTGGAWETQYFGPGTRLLVL.

The chain employs TRBV4-2 and TRBJ2-3; 10 bases match TRBD2. This CDR3 contains 16 residues. Trimming took 0 bases from V and 4 from J; bases not matched to a gene: 4. Germline V lookup: CDR1 LGHNA, CDR2 YNFKEQ. CDR3 loop: CASSQELAGGADTQYF. The CDR3 bases are TGTGCCAGCAGCCAAGAGTTAGCGGGAGGAGCAGATACGCAGTATTTT.

In this sample, this clone turned up a few times. A junction end diverges from the germline sequence, so it may reflect a read error. The chain employs TRBV14 and TRBJ2-7, with TRBD2 as a possible D gene (7 bases). The CDR3 is 13 amino acids. Germline CDR1 and CDR2: SGHDN and FVKESK. The CDR3 DNA follows: TGTGCCAGCAGCCAGGCAACAGGGAGGGCTAGGGACTTC. It specifies CASSQATGRARDF. Full variable domain (missing parts from reference TRBV14 and TRBJ2-7): EAGVTQFPSHSVIEKGQTVTLRCDPISGHDNLYWYRRVMGKEIKFLLHFVKESKQDESGMPNNRFLAERTGGTYSTLKVQPAELEDSGVYFCASSQATGRARDFGPGTRLTVT.

In DNA, the CDR3 is TGTGCCAGCAGGACCAGCGGCACTAGCACAGATACGCAGTATTTT. Translated: CASRTSGTSTDTQYF. The chain combines TRBV6-5 with TRBJ2-3; D is perhaps TRBD2 (5 bases). The CDR3 runs to 15 residues. V dropped 6 bases and J dropped 0 bases, with 13 bases sitting between them. Germline lookup yields CDR1 MNHEY and CDR2 SVGAGI.

The chain is built from TRBV30 and TRBJ2-3; 9 bases are a match to TRBD1. The length of the CDR3 is 15 residues. Germline V gene data show CDR1 as GTSNPN and CDR2 as SVGIG (reference sequence). V lost 5 bases and J lost 6; bases outside the gene matches: 12. CDR3: CAWASTGGPEDTQYF. The DNA of the CDR3 is TGTGCCTGGGCCTCTACAGGGGGCCCAGAGGATACGCAGTATTTT.

The chain employs TRBV5-6 and TRBJ1-5, with unresolved D. Trimming stripped 0 bases from V and 7 bases from J, with 14 bases between. CDR1 and CDR2 (germline): SGHDT, YYEEEE. CDR3 size: 15 residues. The CDR3 DNA follows: TGTGCCAGCAGCTTGGGGCTGGCAGGCGTACAGCCCCAGCATTTT. Encoded protein: CASSLGLAGVQPQHF.

The J gene is TRBJ2-3, the V gene TRBV18; no reliable D call. The CDR3 is 14 amino acids. V lost 4 bases and J lost 1, with 9 bases in between. Germline V gene lookup returns CDR1 KGHSH and CDR2 LQKENI. In nucleotides, the CDR3 is TGTGCCAGCTCACTAGATACAGGCACAGATACGCAGTATTTT. Translating gives CASSLDTGTDTQYF.

The chain couples TRBV11-2 to TRBJ2-7, with a tentative D call TRBD2 (5 bases). The CDR3 loop spans 14 amino acids. The germline gives CDR1 SGHAT, CDR2 FQNNGV. V lost 0 bases and J 5 bases, leaving 11 bases between the germline ends. The CDR3 reads CASSLDEGLDEQYF. DNA of the CDR3: TGTGCCAGCAGCTTAGACGAGGGCCTCGACGAGCAGTACTTC.

In its sample, this clone was seen once. The rearrangement joins TRBV6-1 to TRBJ2-2, with TRBD2 matching 7 bases. V dropped 6 bases and J dropped 4; count of bases not matched to a gene: 5. CDR3 size: 14 residues. Germline CDR1 reads MNHNS; CDR2 reads SASEGT. CDR3 DNA sequence: TGTGCCAGCAGGGGGCTAGCGGTCACCGGGGAGCTGTTTTTT. Its protein product is CASRGLAVTGELFF.

V and J are TRBV28 and TRBJ2-7, with TRBD2 matching over 11 bases. This CDR3 contains 16 residues. The trim removed 6 bases at V and 4 bases at J, leaving 11 bases unmatched. Germline V lookup: CDR1 MDHEN, CDR2 SYDVKM. The CDR3 DNA reads as TGTGCCAGCAGCCCTGGACTAGCGGGTCCCTTTTACGAGCAGTACTTC. Translation gives CASSPGLAGPFYEQYF. The variable domain in full, with the rest retrieved from reference TRBV28 and TRBJ2-7, is DVKVTQSSRYLVKRTGEKVFLECVQDMDHENMFWYRQDPGLGLRLIYFSYDVKMKEKGDIPEGYSVSREKKERFSLILESASTNQTSMYLCASSPGLAGPFYEQYFGPGTRLTVT.

This sequence joins TRBV15 and TRBJ1-2; 9 bases match TRBD1. V lost 7 bases to trimming and J lost 6 bases; unmatched junction nucleotides: 6. The CDR3 covers 13 residues. Germline CDR1 LNHNV, CDR2 YYDKDF (reference sequence). CDR3 sequence (DNA): TGTGCCACCACCCGCGGGACAGGGAATGGCTACACCTTC. Its protein is CATTRGTGNGYTF.

The table lists this clone with a few counts. This rearrangement joins TRBV9 to TRBJ1-1; 8 bases line up with TRBD1. Per germline, CDR1 SGDLS and CDR2 YYNGEE. V shed 3 bases, J shed 11 bases, and the junction held 24 bases outside the gene matches. CDR3 length: 18 amino acids. CDR3 in amino acids: CASSAERQGAASSDRAFF. In DNA, the CDR3 is TGTGCCAGCAGCGCCGAGCGGCAGGGGGCCGCATCCTCGGATCGGGCTTTCTTT.

Only one count was recorded for this clone. This chain links TRBV27 with TRBJ1-5; D is unresolved. Per germline, CDR1 MNHEY and CDR2 SMNVEV (reference sequence). This CDR3 region has 16 residues. Deletions cut 2 bases from V and 2 bases from J, with 13 bases between. The CDR3 DNA follows: TGTGCCAGCAGTTTAAGAGGGTCTAGCCGCAATCAGCCCCAGCATTTT. Protein: CASSLRGSSRNQPQHF.

This chain uses TRBV5-1 with TRBJ2-5; 7 bases agree with TRBD1. The V segment lost 4 bases and the J segment 2 bases; nucleotides outside the gene matches: 5. The CDR3 has 14 residues. The germline gives CDR1 SGHRS, CDR2 YFSETQ. Here the CDR3 reads CASSRGTAQETQYF. CDR3 DNA: TGCGCCAGCAGCAGAGGGACAGCTCAAGAGACCCAGTACTTC.

The chain uses TRBV18 and TRBJ2-7; D is undetermined. V shed 5 bases and J shed 2 bases, with 7 bases lying between them. The CDR3 is made up of 12 amino acids. Germline V gene lookup returns CDR1 KGHSH and CDR2 LQKENI. CDR3 sequence (DNA): TGTGCCAGCTCAACAACAACCTACGAGCAGTACTTC. Its protein is CASSTTTYEQYF.

This rearrangement joins TRBV23-1 to TRBJ2-3; TRBD2 aligns across 11 bases. TRBV23-1 qualifies as an ORF whose function is uncertain. With 3 bases clipped from V and 0 bases from J, the junction kept 11 bases outside the gene matches. The CDR3 is made up of 19 amino acids. The CDR3 nucleotides read TGCGCCAGCAGTCACAATAGCGGGAGGGGGTGCTATAGCACAGATACGCAGTATTTT. Amino acid sequence: CASSHNSGRGCYSTDTQYF.

V is TRBV6-5 and J is TRBJ1-5, with 8 bases fitting TRBD1. Germline lookup yields CDR1 MNHEY and CDR2 SVGAGI. V gave up 5 bases and J gave up 1 base; unmatched junction bases: 4. The CDR3 consists of 15 residues. The CDR3, as DNA: TGTGCCAGCAGTAACTACAGGGGGAGCAATCAGCCCCAGCATTTT. Protein sequence: CASSNYRGSNQPQHF.

The chain carries TRBV28 and TRBJ2-7; 7 bases line up with TRBD1. The V and J ends lost 6 bases and 2 bases, in that order; junction bases with no gene match: 10. This CDR3 is built from 15 residues. Germline V lookup: CDR1 MDHEN, CDR2 SYDVKM. CDR3 coding DNA: TGTGCCAGCAGAGAACCGGGACAGCCACCCTACGAGCAGTACTTC. As protein: CASREPGQPPYEQYF.

The J gene is TRBJ2-1, the V gene TRBV28; 7 bases line up with TRBD2. Trimming cost V 2 bases and J 3 bases; bases outside gene matches: 7. The CDR3 has 16 amino acids. The germline CDR1 and CDR2 sequences are MDHEN and SYDVKM. CDR3 nucleotide sequence: TGTGCCAGCAGTTTAGGGGGGGAGGGCCTCTACAATGAGCAGTTCTTC. Its protein is CASSLGGEGLYNEQFF.

The chain combines TRBV4-2 with TRBJ2-3, with 13 bases that match TRBD2. The V gene's germline CDR1 is LGHNA and CDR2 YNFKEQ. This CDR3 contains 20 residues. Germline trimming cut 0 bases from V and 6 bases from J; bases unmatched to any gene: 15. The CDR3 DNA follows: TGTGCCAGCAGCCAAGAACGCACCCCAGGACTAGCGGGGGAAGAGGATACGCAGTATTTT. This sequence encodes CASSQERTPGLAGEEDTQYF.

CDR3 DNA: TGTGCCAGCAGCTGGCCGGGACTAGCGGGAGGTTTAAAAGAGACCCAGTACTTC. This translates into CASSWPGLAGGLKETQYF. The chain is built from TRBV7-3 and TRBJ2-5; 15 bases align to TRBD2. Trimming took 4 bases from V and 3 from J; bases not matched to a gene: 9. From germline, CDR1 is SGHTA and CDR2 FQGTGA. This CDR3 spans 18 amino acids.

The chain couples TRBV11-2 to TRBJ2-7, with 14 bases fitting TRBD2. The CDR3 runs to 16 residues. V gave up 5 bases and J gave up 4 bases; unmatched junction bases: 7. Looked up from germline, CDR1 is SGHAT and CDR2 is FQNNGV. The CDR3, as DNA: TGTGCCAGCAGCATAGGACTAGCGGGAGGATGGTACGAGCAGTACTTC. Protein product: CASSIGLAGGWYEQYF.

The chain joins TRBV6-6 to TRBJ1-1, with 8 positions matching TRBD1. CDR1 is MNHNY and CDR2 is SVGAGI in the germline V gene (reference sequence). This CDR3 contains 15 residues. After removal of 2 bases from V and 1 base from J, the junction contained 3 bases not matched to a gene. In nucleotides, the CDR3 is TGTGCCAGCAGTTACAGGACAGGGAGGAACACTGAAGCTTTCTTT. Translation gives CASSYRTGRNTEAFF.